The rows below give T cell receptor beta chains drawn from one sample of a study of blood T cell repertoires in COVID-19. Profiled with immunoSEQ multiplex PCR; TCRdb holds only in-frame clones, not every one. This sample has 130,000 to 150,000 clones, with approximately 84% found just once. The source material was peripheral blood. The receptor set was obtained from a human donor in a cohort sampled during active COVID-19. CDR3s include the opening cysteine and the closing phenylalanine or tryptophan. D genes are given only for firm matches. Only some rows state a clone size, as once, few, many or a class for expanded clones.

d_gene,j_gene,abundance,v_gene,CDR3nt,CDR3aa
TRBD1,TRBJ1-6,.,TRBV2,TGTGCCAGCGAAGGACAGGGTCGATCACCCCTCCACTTT,CASEGQGRSPLHF
TRBD1,TRBJ2-2,.,TRBV6-2/TRBV6-3,TGTGCCAGCAGTTACTCGATACAGGGGGCGTACACCGGGGAGCTGTTTTTT,CASSYSIQGAYTGELFF
.,TRBJ2-1,.,TRBV19,TGTGCCAGTAGTATGGGCCCGGACAGCGAGCAGTTCTTC,CASSMGPDSEQFF
TRBD1,TRBJ2-7,.,TRBV5-1,TGCGCCAGCACTTCCTCCGGTCGACAGGGCTACGAGCAGTACTTC,CASTSSGRQGYEQYF
TRBD1,TRBJ1-1,.,TRBV28,TGTGCCAGCAGTTTATTGGCGCCGGGACAGAGTAACACTGAAGCTTTCTTT,CASSLLAPGQSNTEAFF
TRBD2,TRBJ2-1,once,TRBV7-2,TGTGCCAGCAGCTTAGGCGGGGGGGCAAGCTCCTACAATGAGCAGTTCTTC,CASSLGGGASSYNEQFF
TRBD1,TRBJ1-6,.,TRBV6-5,TGTGCCAGCAGTTCCCAGGGGGCGAAGGATAATTCACCCCTCCACTTT,CASSSQGAKDNSPLHF
.,TRBJ2-1,.,TRBV6-4,TGTGCCAGCAAATCCGCGGCGGGAAGCTCCTACAATGAGCAGTTCTTC,CASKSAAGSSYNEQFF
TRBD1,TRBJ1-2,once,TRBV18,TGTGCCAGCTCACCGCAAACGGGACAGGGAAGATTTAACTATGGCTACACCTTC,CASSPQTGQGRFNYGYTF
TRBD1,TRBJ1-4,.,TRBV7-9,TGTGCCAGCAGCTTAGGACAGGGGGCAGAAGAAAAACTGTTTTTT,CASSLGQGAEEKLFF
TRBD2,TRBJ2-1,few,TRBV3-1/TRBV3-2,TGTGCCAGCAGCCAAGATTGGGGGTTTCGGGGAGGGGATATGTACAATGAGCAGTTCTTC,CASSQDWGFRGGDMYNEQFF
.,TRBJ1-6,.,TRBV3-1/TRBV3-2,TGTGCCAGCAGCCAAGAGGCCGGGGCCTATAATTCACCCCTCCACTTT,CASSQEAGAYNSPLHF
TRBD2,TRBJ2-1,.,TRBV9,TGTGCCAGCAGCGTTTCGACTAGCGGGGGGGCCAGGTACAATGAGCAGTTCTTC,CASSVSTSGGARYNEQFF
.,TRBJ1-5,.,TRBV4-1,TGCGCCAGCAGCCAAGTGGGGCAGAATCAGCCCCAGCATTTT,CASSQVGQNQPQHF
.,TRBJ2-7,few,TRBV30,TGTGCCTGGAGTGTACGGGGGTTCTCCTACGAGCAGTACTTC,CAWSVRGFSYEQYF